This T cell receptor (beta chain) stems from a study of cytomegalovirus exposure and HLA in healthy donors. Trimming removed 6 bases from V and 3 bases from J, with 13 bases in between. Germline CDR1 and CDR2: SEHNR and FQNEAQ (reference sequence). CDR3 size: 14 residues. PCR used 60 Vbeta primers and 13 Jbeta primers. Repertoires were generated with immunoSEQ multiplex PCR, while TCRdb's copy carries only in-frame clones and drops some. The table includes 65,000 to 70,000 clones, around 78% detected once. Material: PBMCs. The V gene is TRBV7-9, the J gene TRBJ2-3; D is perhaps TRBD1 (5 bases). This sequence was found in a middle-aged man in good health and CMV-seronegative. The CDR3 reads CASRKAGNTDTQYF. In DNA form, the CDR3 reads TGTGCCAGCAGAAAGGCAGGGAATACAGATACGCAGTATTTT.